This entry concerns a single T cell receptor beta chain. As yet, its antigen is unknown. Trimming pared 9 bases from V and 7 bases from J, leaving 18 bases between. Germline V CDR1 and CDR2: MDHEN, SYDVKM. The CDR3 has 13 amino acids. This sample is drawn from a study of early T cells in non-severe SARS-CoV-2 infection. About the study: Chains were not paired, and sequencing was done on bulk RNA from unsorted whole blood.

Unique molecular identifiers were added to individual cDNA molecules. TCRdb reprocessed the 5' RACE reads via MiXCR and lists one record per CDR3 protein. The sample has under 30,000 distinct CDR3 sequences, approximately 5.4% seen once. Study conclusions and caveats: VDJdb-based matching was biased toward anti-spike CD8 responses and missed private and CD4 specificities.

This clonotype was sampled from an adult who was a healthcare worker with PCR-confirmed SARS-CoV-2 infection or an uninfected control (not recorded which). The rearrangement links TRBV28 to TRBJ1-2, with D unclear. The sequenced sample was whole blood. In DNA form, the CDR3 reads TGTGCCAGAAAATCGGGAGACCGGCGTGGCTACACCTTC. This encodes CARKSGDRRGYTF.